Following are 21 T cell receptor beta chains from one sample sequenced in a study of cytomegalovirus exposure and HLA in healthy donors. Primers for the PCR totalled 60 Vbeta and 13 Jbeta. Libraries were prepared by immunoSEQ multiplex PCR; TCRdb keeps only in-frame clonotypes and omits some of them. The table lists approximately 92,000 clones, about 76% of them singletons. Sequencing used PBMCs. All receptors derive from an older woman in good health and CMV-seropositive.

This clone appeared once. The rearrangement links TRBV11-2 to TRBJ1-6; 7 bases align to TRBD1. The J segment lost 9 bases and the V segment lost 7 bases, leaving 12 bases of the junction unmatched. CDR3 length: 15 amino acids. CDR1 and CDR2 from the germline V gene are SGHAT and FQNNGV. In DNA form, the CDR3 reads TGTGCCAGCACCCTCTTTGGGACAGACGCTTCACCCCTCCACTTT. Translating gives CASTLFGTDASPLHF.

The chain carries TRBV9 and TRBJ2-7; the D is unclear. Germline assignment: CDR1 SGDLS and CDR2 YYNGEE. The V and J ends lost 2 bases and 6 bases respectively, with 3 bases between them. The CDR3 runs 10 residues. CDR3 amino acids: CASSVFEQYF. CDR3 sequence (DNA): TGTGCCAGCAGCGTCTTCGAGCAGTACTTC.

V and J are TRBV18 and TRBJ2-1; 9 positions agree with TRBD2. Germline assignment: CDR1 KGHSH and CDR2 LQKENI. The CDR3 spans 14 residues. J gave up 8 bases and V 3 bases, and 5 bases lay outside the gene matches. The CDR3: CASSPSGSRDEQFF. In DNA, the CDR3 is TGTGCCAGCTCACCTAGCGGGAGCCGAGATGAGCAGTTCTTC.

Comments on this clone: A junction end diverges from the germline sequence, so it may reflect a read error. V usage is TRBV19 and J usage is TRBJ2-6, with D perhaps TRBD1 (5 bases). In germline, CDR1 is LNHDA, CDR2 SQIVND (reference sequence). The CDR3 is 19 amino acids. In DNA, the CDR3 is TGTGCCAGTAGTCTAGAAAGGACACCGATCACTTCTGGGGCCAACGTCCTGACTTTC. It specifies CASSLERTPITSGANVLTF.

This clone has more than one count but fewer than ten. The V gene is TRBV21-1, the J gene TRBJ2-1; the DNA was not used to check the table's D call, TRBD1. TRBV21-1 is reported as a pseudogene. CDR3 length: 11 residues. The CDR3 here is CASSPINEQFF. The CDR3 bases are TGTGCCAGCAGCCCAATCAATGAGCAGTTCTTC.

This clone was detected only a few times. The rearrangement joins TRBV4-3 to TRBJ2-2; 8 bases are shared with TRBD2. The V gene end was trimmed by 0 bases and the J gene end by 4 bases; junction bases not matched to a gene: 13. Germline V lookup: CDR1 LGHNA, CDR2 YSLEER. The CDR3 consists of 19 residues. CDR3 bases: TGCGCCAGCAGCCAAGAGCGTACAGGGACTAGGGGCCGCACCGGGGAGCTGTTTTTT. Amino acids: CASSQERTGTRGRTGELFF.

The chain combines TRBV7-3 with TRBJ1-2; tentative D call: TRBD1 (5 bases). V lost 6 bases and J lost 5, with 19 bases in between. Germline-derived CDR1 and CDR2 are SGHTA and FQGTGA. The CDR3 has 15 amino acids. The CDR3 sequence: CASRQYTGAQYGYTF. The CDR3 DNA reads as TGTGCCAGCAGACAATATACAGGAGCCCAATATGGCTACACCTTC.

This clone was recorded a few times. The CDR3 DNA reads as TGTGCCATCAGTGGTAATGGGGAGTATGGCTACACCTTC. This translates into CAISGNGEYGYTF. The V gene is TRBV10-3, the J gene TRBJ1-2; D is unresolved. Germline-derived CDR1 and CDR2 are ENHRY and SYGVKD. The CDR3 is made up of 13 amino acids. The V end lost 4 bases, the J end lost 5 bases, and 11 bases lay between the germline ends.

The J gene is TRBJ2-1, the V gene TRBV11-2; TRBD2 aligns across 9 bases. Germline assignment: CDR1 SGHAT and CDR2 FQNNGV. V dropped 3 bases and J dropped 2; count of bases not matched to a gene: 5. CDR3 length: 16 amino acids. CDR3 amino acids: CASSLGLAIPYNEQFF. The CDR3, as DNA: TGTGCCAGCAGCTTGGGACTAGCAATTCCCTACAATGAGCAGTTCTTC.

The CDR3 DNA sequence: TGTGCCAGCAGCTTCGGACTAGCCGTCCAGACCCAGTACTTC. It is translated as CASSFGLAVQTQYF. The chain couples TRBV7-9 to TRBJ2-5; TRBD2 matches at 8 bases. The germline V gene has CDR1 SEHNR and CDR2 FQNEAQ (reference sequence). CDR3 length equals 14 residues. V lost 3 bases and J lost 6; bases outside the gene matches: 6.

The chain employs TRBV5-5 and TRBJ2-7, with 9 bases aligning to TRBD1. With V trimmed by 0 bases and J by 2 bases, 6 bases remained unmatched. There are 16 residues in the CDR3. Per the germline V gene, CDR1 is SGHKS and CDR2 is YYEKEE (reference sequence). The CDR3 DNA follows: TGTGCCAGCAGCTTGGACCCGGGACAGGGAACCTACGAGCAGTACTTC. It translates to CASSLDPGQGTYEQYF.

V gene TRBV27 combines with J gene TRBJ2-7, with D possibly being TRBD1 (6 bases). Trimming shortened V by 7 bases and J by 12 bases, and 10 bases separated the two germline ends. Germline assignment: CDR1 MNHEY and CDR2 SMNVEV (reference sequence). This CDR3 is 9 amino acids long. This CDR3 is CASIRGWYF. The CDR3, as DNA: TGTGCCAGCATTAGGGGGTGGTACTTC.

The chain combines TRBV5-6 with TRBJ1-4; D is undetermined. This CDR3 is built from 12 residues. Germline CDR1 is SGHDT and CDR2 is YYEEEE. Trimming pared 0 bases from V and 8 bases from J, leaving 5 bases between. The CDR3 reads CASSLAGEKLFF. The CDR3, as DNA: TGTGCCAGCAGCTTGGCGGGAGAAAAACTGTTTTTT. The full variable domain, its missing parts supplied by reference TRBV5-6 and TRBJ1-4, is DAGVTQSPTHLIKTRGQQVTLRCSPKSGHDTVSWYQQALGQGPQFIFQYYEEEERQRGNFPDRFSGHQFPNYSSELNVNALLLGDSALYLCASSLAGEKLFFGSGTQLSVL.

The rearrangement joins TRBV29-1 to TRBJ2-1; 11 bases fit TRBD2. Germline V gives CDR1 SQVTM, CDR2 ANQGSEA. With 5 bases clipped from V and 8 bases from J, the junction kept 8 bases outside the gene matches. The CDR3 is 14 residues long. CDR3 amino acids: CSVRAGLAVDEQFF. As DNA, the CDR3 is TGCAGCGTTCGGGCGGGACTAGCGGTCGATGAGCAGTTCTTC.

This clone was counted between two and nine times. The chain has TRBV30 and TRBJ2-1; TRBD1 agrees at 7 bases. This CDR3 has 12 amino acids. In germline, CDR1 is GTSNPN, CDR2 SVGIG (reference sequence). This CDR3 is CARDSRQNEQFF. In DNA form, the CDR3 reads TGTGCACGGGACAGCAGACAGAATGAGCAGTTCTTC.

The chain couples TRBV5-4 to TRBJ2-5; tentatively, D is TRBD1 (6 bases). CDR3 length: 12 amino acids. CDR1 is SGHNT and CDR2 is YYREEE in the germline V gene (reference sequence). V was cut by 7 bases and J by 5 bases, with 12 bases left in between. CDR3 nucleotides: TGTGCCAGCGCCAAGGGGGAGGAGACCCAGTACTTC. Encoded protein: CASAKGEETQYF.

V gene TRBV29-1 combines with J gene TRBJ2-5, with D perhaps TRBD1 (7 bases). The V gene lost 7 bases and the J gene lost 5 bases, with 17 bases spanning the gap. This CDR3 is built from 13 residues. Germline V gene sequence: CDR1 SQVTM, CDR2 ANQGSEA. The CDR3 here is CSAAQGGVETQYF. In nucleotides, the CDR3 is TGCAGCGCGGCCCAGGGGGGCGTGGAGACCCAGTACTTC.

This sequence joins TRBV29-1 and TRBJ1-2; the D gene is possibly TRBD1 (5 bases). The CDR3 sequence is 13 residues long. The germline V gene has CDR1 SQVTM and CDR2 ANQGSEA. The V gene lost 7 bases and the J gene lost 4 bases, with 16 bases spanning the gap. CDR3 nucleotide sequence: TGCAGCGCCCAGCTATCCGGGGGCTATGGCTACACCTTC. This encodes CSAQLSGGYGYTF.

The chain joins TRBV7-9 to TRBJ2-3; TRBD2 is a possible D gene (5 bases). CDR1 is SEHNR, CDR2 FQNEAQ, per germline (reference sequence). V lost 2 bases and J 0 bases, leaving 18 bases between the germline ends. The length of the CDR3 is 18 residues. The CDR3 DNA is TGTGCCAGCAGCTTAACCCCTCGGGAAGGGTCCAGCACAGATACGCAGTATTTT. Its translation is CASSLTPREGSSTDTQYF.

The CDR3 protein is CASSSGTSGSGEQYF. CDR3 coding DNA: TGTGCCAGCAGCTCCGGGACTAGCGGGAGTGGTGAGCAGTACTTC. The gene calls are TRBV6-5 and TRBJ2-5, with 14 positions matching TRBD2. Trimming at V came to 6 bases and at J to 11 bases, leaving 11 bases not matched to a gene. Germline CDR1 reads MNHEY; CDR2 reads SVGAGI. The CDR3 runs 15 residues.

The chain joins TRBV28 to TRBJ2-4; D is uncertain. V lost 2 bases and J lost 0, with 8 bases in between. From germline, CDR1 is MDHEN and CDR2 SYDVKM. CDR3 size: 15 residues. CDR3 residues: CASSLPSLAKNIQYF. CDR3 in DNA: TGTGCCAGCAGTTTACCGTCCCTAGCCAAAAACATTCAGTACTTC.